This T cell receptor beta chain is from a study of blood T cell repertoires in COVID-19. The overall study: T cells, B-cell-depleted T cells, or PBMCs supplied cDNA or gDNA.

CDR3 length equals 13 residues. After removal of 2 bases from V and 6 bases from J, the junction contained 0 bases not matched to a gene. The germline V gene has CDR1 SGHKS and CDR2 YYEKEE (reference sequence). Participant ages covered about 18 to 100 years across 24 US areas. Cohort assignment relied on participant-reported clinical history. As handled by the study authors: Reference gene primer amplification gave estimated nucleated cell counts. The table came from immunoSEQ multiplex PCR; TCRdb's copy has only in-frame clones and leaves some out. V and J calls and clone size follow that table, whereas D and trimming were derived from the DNA. The sample yields about 220,000 clones, about four fifths seen once. As regards this clone: Given a much more abundant clone one base away, this may be a read error.

This TCR derives from a woman in her 40s with acute COVID-19. Specimen: PBMCs or T cells enriched from blood (not recorded which). This chain joins TRBV5-5 and TRBJ1-4; 8 bases align to TRBD1. CDR3 DNA sequence: TGTGCCAGCAGCTTACAGGGGGATGAAAAACTGTTTTTT. Translated: CASSLQGDEKLFF.